These T cell receptor beta chains were read from a single sample in a study of blood T cell repertoires in COVID-19. Sequencing used immunoSEQ multiplex PCR; TCRdb keeps in-frame clones, though not all of them. The sample has about 68,000 clones; about 74% are singletons. Sequenced: peripheral blood. These receptors were taken from a human donor in a cohort sampled during active COVID-19. CDR3s include the opening cysteine and the closing phenylalanine or tryptophan. D genes are given only for firm matches. Some rows mark clone size as missing; the rest say once, few, many or name a class of expanded clone.

clone_size j_call v_call d_call cdr3_aa cdr3_nt
. TRBJ2-1 TRBV6-2/TRBV6-3 TRBD1 CASSYSGGTGNEQFF TGTGCCAGCAGTTACTCTGGTGGGACAGGCAATGAGCAGTTCTTC
. TRBJ1-1 TRBV7-9 . CASSQGGEAFF TGTGCCAGCAGCCAGGGAGGCGAAGCTTTCTTT
. TRBJ2-7 TRBV19 TRBD1 CASSIGTGSHEQYF TGTGCCAGTAGTATAGGGACAGGGAGCCACGAGCAGTACTTC
. TRBJ2-2 TRBV29-1 . CSVQGQNTGELFF TGCAGCGTCCAGGGACAGAACACCGGGGAGCTGTTTTTT
. TRBJ2-3 TRBV7-2 TRBD2 CASSYGLARSTDTQYF TGTGCCAGCAGCTACGGACTAGCGAGAAGCACAGATACGCAGTATTTT
. TRBJ2-5 TRBV15 . CATSENSRTRVETQYF TGTGCCACCAGCGAGAACTCCCGGACTCGGGTGGAGACCCAGTACTTC
. TRBJ2-6 TRBV2 . CAGNREGANVLTF TGTGCCGGGAACAGGGAAGGGGCCAACGTCCTGACTTTC
. TRBJ2-7 TRBV5-4 . CASSSDFYEQYF TGTGCCAGCAGCTCGGACTTCTACGAGCAGTACTTC
. TRBJ2-7 TRBV20-1 TRBD2 CSASFGTRKGEQYF TGCAGTGCTAGTTTCGGGACTAGAAAAGGCGAGCAGTACTTC
. TRBJ2-1 TRBV5-5 TRBD1 CASSLAVTGGANEQFF TGTGCCAGCAGCTTGGCAGTGACAGGGGGTGCCAATGAGCAGTTCTTC
few TRBJ1-1 TRBV7-2 . CASSLRGQNTEAFF TGTGCCAGCAGCTTGAGGGGACAGAACACTGAAGCTTTCTTT
. TRBJ1-2 TRBV6-5 . CASKGQSHYGYTF TGTGCCAGCAAGGGGCAGAGCCACTATGGCTACACCTTC
. TRBJ2-7 TRBV7-2 TRBD2 CASSVSGRVLDEQYF TGTGCCAGCAGCGTTAGCGGGAGGGTCCTAGACGAGCAGTACTTC
. TRBJ1-4 TRBV28 . CASRQGSNEKLFF TGTGCCAGCAGGCAGGGGTCTAACGAAAAACTGTTTTTT
. TRBJ2-7 TRBV19 TRBD1 CASSNPGTVGEQYF TGTGCCAGTAGTAATCCCGGGACAGTTGGCGAGCAGTACTTC
. TRBJ2-5 TRBV7-6 . CASSLEAPPGETQYF TGTGCCAGCAGCTTAGAAGCTCCACCCGGGGAGACCCAGTACTTC
. TRBJ2-2 TRBV2 . CASSETRRQPGELFF TGTGCCAGCAGTGAAACTAGACGGCAACCCGGGGAGCTGTTTTTT
. TRBJ1-1 TRBV7-8 . CASSPLRSRGEDTEAFF TGTGCCAGCAGCCCCCTGAGGTCCAGGGGCGAAGACACTGAAGCTTTCTTT
once TRBJ1-3 TRBV7-8 TRBD1 CASSQTGVGNTIYF TGTGCCAGCAGCCAGACAGGGGTCGGAAACACCATATATTTT
. TRBJ2-1 TRBV6-2/TRBV6-3 . CASSYSRVGEQFF TGTGCCAGCAGTTACTCCAGGGTTGGTGAGCAGTTCTTC